This entry describes one TCR beta chain. Its antigen is unidentified. This specimen comes from a study of T cells after yellow fever vaccination. Whole-study findings and limits: Overall, a small share of clonotypes was seen in both CD4 and CD8 compartments. Post-booster samples contained most primary-vaccination clones (approximately 96% CD4, 70% to 90% CD8). Highly abundant clonotypes carried over from the bulk population could end up in FACS-sorted repertoires as contaminants.

The CDR3 covers 13 residues. V was trimmed by 5 bases and J by 7 bases, leaving 14 bases between them. CDR1 SQVTM and CDR2 ANQGSEA come from the germline V gene. TCRdb ran MiXCR on the 5' RACE reads and lists one entry per CDR3 protein. The sample consists of about 550,000 distinct CDR3 sequences, around 21% of them appearing once. This chain joins TRBV29-1 and TRBJ1-4; D may be TRBD1 (6 bases). The receptor was derived from a man younger than 40 who received the YFV17D yellow fever vaccine. The material sequenced was PBMCs, taken 15 days after the yellow fever booster vaccination. The CDR3 DNA reads TGCAGCGTTACATTCGGGGGGCTTGAAAAACTGTTTTTT. It encodes CSVTFGGLEKLFF.